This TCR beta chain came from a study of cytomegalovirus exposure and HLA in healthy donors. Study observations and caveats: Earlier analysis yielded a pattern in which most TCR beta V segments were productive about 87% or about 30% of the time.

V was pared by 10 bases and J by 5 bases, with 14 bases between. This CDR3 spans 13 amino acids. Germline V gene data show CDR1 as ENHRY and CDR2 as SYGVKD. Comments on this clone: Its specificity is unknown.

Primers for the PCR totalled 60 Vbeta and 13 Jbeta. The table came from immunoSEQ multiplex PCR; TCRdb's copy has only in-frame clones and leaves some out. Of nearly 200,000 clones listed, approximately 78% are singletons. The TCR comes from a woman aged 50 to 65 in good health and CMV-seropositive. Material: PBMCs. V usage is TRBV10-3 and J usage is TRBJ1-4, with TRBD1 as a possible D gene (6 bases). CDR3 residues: CASRGGPNEKLFF. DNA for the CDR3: TGTGCCAGCCGAGGGGGTCCAAATGAAAAACTGTTTTTT.